Following are 9 T cell receptor beta chains from one sample sequenced in a study of shared clonotypes between healthy human individuals. Only in-frame clones appear in the TCRdb table, and some are missing; sequencing was by immunoSEQ multiplex PCR. The sample lists 90,000 to 100,000 clones, roughly 50% occurring once. The specimen sequenced was PBMCs. These receptors were taken from a woman aged 40 to 49 in good health. Some clones in this sample may be carry-over from other donors' samples.

This chain joins TRBV28 and TRBJ2-2, with D hard to call. The V and J ends lost 7 bases and 6 bases respectively, with 15 bases between them. Germline lookup yields CDR1 MDHEN and CDR2 SYDVKM. CDR3 length equals 14 residues. CDR3 region: CASISSGVPGELFF. The CDR3 nucleotides are TGTGCCAGCATATCCTCAGGCGTCCCCGGGGAGCTGTTTTTT.

This clone has at least ten counts. The V and J genes are TRBV2 and TRBJ2-1, with D tentatively TRBD1 or TRBD2 (6 bases each). CDR1 SNHLY and CDR2 FYNNEI come from the germline V gene. The CDR3 spans 14 residues. V gave up 6 bases and J gave up 8 bases, with 17 bases separating them. The CDR3 region is CASREGGLPDEQFF. CDR3 in DNA: TGTGCCAGCAGAGAGGGGGGACTCCCCGATGAGCAGTTCTTC. Filled out from reference TRBV2 and TRBJ2-1, the complete variable domain reads EPEVTQTPSHQVTQMGQEVILRCVPISNHLYFYWYRQILGQKVEFLVSFYNNEISEKSEIFDDQFSVERPDGSNFTLKIRSTKLEDSAMYFCASREGGLPDEQFFGPGTRLTVL.

This clone was seen a handful of times. At one of its ends the junction is not consistent with the germline gene, which may arise from a read error. The chain carries TRBV28 and TRBJ1-2; 9 nucleotides line up with TRBD1. The CDR3 has 16 residues. Per the germline V gene, CDR1 is MDHEN and CDR2 is SYDVKM. The CDR3 reads CASSLGVAFRGQGFSF. For the CDR3, the DNA is TGTGCCAGCAGTTTGGGGGTCGCTTTTCGGGGACAGGGTTTCTCCTTC.

This clone is a singleton in its sample. A single base is all that separates this from a far larger clone, so a read error is likely. The V call is TRBV5-1, the J call TRBJ1-2; perhaps TRBD1 as D (5 bases). Trimming stripped 4 bases from V and 6 bases from J, with 10 bases between. The CDR3 has 12 amino acids. Per germline, CDR1 SGHRS and CDR2 YFSETQ. This chain's CDR3 is CASSLIGDGYTF. The CDR3 DNA follows: TGCGCCAGCAGCCTCATAGGGGATGGCTACACCTTC.

This clone was seen once. The genes are TRBV21-1 and TRBJ2-2; the table's D call TRBD2 went unverified against the DNA. TRBV21-1 is classified as a pseudogene. The CDR3 runs 14 residues. CDR3 DNA sequence: TGTGCCAGCAGCGGGAGTGCAATCACCGGGGAGCTGTTTTTT. Translation: CASSGSAITGELFF.

The table lists this clone with many counts. V usage is TRBV9 and J usage is TRBJ2-7; D may be TRBD1 (6 bases). The V gene's germline CDR1 is SGDLS and CDR2 YYNGEE. V gave up 4 bases and J gave up 3 bases, with 8 bases separating them. The CDR3 length is 12 residues. The CDR3 sequence: CASSPDSYEQYF. As DNA, the CDR3 is TGTGCCAGCAGCCCGGACAGCTACGAGCAGTACTTC.

The chain has TRBV5-1 and TRBJ2-7; no firm D call. Germline assignment: CDR1 SGHRS and CDR2 YFSETQ. CDR3 length: 14 residues. V lost 3 bases and J lost 3, with 13 bases in between. DNA of the CDR3: TGCGCCAGCAGCTCGTCGGGCCTCCACTACGAGCAGTACTTC. Translating it yields CASSSSGLHYEQYF.

The chain combines TRBV29-1 with TRBJ1-1; no reliable D call. The CDR3 consists of 13 residues. Per the germline V gene, CDR1 is SQVTM and CDR2 is ANQGSEA. V lost 3 bases and J lost 4, with 12 bases in between. The CDR3 DNA reads as TGCAGCGTTGATCGCGGCGGCCGCACTGAAGCTTTCTTT. This gives the protein CSVDRGGRTEAFF.

The J gene is TRBJ2-5, the V gene TRBV7-2; 12 bases match TRBD1. The end of the DNA is better explained by TRBJ2-7, so the J call may be wrong. The germline V gene has CDR1 SGHTA and CDR2 FQGNSA. The CDR3 extends over 14 amino acids. CDR3 nucleotide sequence: TGTGCCAGCAGCTTGGGGACAGGGGGCAACGAGCAGTACTTC. This sequence encodes CASSLGTGGNEQYF.